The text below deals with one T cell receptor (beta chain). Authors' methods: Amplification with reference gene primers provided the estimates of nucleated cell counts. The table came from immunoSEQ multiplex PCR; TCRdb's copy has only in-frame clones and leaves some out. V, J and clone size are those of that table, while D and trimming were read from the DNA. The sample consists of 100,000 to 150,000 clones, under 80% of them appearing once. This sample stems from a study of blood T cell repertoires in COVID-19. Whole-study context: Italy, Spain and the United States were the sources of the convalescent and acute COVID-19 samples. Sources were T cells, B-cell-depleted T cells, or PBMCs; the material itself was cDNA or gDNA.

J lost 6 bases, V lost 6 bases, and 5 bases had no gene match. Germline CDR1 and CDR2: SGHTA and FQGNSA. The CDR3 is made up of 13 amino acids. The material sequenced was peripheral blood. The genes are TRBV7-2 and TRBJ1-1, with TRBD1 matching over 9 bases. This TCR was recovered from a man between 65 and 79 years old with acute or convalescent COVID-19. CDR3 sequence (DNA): TGTGCCAGCAGAGTACGACAGGGGGCTGAAGCTTTCTTT. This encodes CASRVRQGAEAFF.